This T cell receptor beta chain was documented in a study of T cells in Graves' hyperthyroidism and ophthalmopathy. This clonotype was seen ten or more times. The antigen is undetermined. From RNA transcripts, TCR beta CDR3 regions were amplified. The TCR CDR3 first-round RT-PCR relied on the HTBI primer set. TCRdb re-called the multiplex PCR reads with MiXCR, one entry per CDR3 protein. The table lists about 210,000 distinct CDR3 sequences, 15% to 20% of them singletons. Findings of the study overall: Researchers found most expanded thyroid clonotypes above 0.001 in blood as well. The model's output predicted ophthalmopathy at a median of about 6.5 months prior to onset.

Each patient was aged 18 to 65 and had newly diagnosed hyperthyroidism of under 2 months' duration. Exclusion of a patient resulted from uncontrolled infection, other autoimmune disease, pregnancy or lactation. Trimming cost V 6 bases and J 0 bases, with 10 bases left between them. This CDR3 comprises 14 residues. CDR1 is SGHNT, CDR2 YENEEA, per germline. This receptor was identified in a man aged 45 to 65 with Graves' hyperthyroidism. V is TRBV11-3 and J is TRBJ2-3; the D is unclear. The sequenced sample consisted of blood. This CDR3 reads CASSEWVSTDTQYF. The CDR3 bases are TGTGCCAGCAGTGAGTGGGTTAGCACAGATACGCAGTATTTT.